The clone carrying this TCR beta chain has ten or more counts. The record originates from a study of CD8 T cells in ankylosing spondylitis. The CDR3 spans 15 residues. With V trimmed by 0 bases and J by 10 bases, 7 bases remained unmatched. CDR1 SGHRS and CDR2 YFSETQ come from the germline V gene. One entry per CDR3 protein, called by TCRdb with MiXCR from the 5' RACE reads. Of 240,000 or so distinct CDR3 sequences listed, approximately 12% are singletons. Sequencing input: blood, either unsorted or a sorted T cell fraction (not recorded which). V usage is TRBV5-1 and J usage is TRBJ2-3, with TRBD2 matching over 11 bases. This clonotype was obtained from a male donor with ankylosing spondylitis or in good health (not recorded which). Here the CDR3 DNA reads TGCGCCAGCAGCTTGGACGGACTAGCGGGCACGGCGCAGTATTTT. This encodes CASSLDGLAGTAQYF.